The clone carrying this TCR beta chain has a count of ten or more. TCRdb passed the 5' RACE reads through MiXCR, listing each CDR3 protein once. The sample shows 35,000 or so distinct CDR3 sequences, approximately 14% of them seen only once. These data originate in a study of neurological immune-mediated disorders. The CDR3 consists of 16 residues. From germline, CDR1 is SGHTA and CDR2 FQGNSA. The V and J ends lost 5 bases and 2 bases, in that order; junction bases with no gene match: 10. The V gene is TRBV7-2, the J gene TRBJ2-7; 9 bases are a match to TRBD1. This TCR was sampled from a woman aged 50 to 65 with HTLV-1-associated myelopathy (HAM/TSP). Sample: PBMCs. The CDR3 bases are TGTGCCAGCAGCCGCCGAGGGACAGGGCCCACCTACGAGCAGTACTTC. The encoded protein is CASSRRGTGPTYEQYF.